A selection of T cell receptor beta chains follows, all from one sample in a study of T cells in Graves' hyperthyroidism and ophthalmopathy. TCRdb re-analysed the multiplex PCR reads in MiXCR, keeping a single row per CDR3 protein. The sample contains roughly 700,000 distinct CDR3 sequences, about 14% of which appear only once. The sequencing sample was made of blood. Source of these receptors: a woman in her late teens or twenties with Graves' hyperthyroidism. Both conserved end residues are part of each CDR3. D genes are given only for firm matches. Clone size is given for some rows only: seen once, a few or many times, or a class if the clone is expanded.

clone size	J gene	D gene	V gene	CDR3 DNA	CDR3 protein
many	TRBJ2-7	NA	TRBV7-9	TGTGCCAGCAGTGTTGTCGGGCTCGAGCAGTACTTC	CASSVVGLEQYF
few	TRBJ2-3	TRBD1	TRBV12-3/TRBV12-4	TGTGCCAGCACCCAGCAGGGGACAGGGCAGTATTTT	CASTQQGTGQYF
NA	TRBJ1-3	TRBD1	TRBV11-2	TGTGCCAGCAGCCTAGGAGGTGACAGGGTCTACCTCTCTGGAAACACCATATATTTT	CASSLGGDRVYLSGNTIYF
NA	TRBJ1-5	NA	TRBV11-2	TGTGCCAGCAGCTTGACAGGATTACGCAATCAGCCCCAGCATTTT	CASSLTGLRNQPQHF
many	TRBJ2-7	TRBD1	TRBV11-2	TGTGCCAGCGAACCACACTTGACAGGGGTTGCTTACGAGCAGTACTTC	CASEPHLTGVAYEQYF
few	TRBJ2-1	TRBD2	TRBV19	TGTGCCAGTAGTATCCAGCGGGGGAACAATGAGCAGTTCTTC	CASSIQRGNNEQFF
few	TRBJ1-1	NA	TRBV6-1	TGTGCCAGCAGAGACTCCGACGGGGGGCTGAGAACTGAAGCTTTCTTT	CASRDSDGGLRTEAFF
many	TRBJ2-6	NA	TRBV30	TGTGCCTGGAGTCGGCATACAGGCTCTGGGGCCAACGTCCTGACTTTC	CAWSRHTGSGANVLTF
NA	TRBJ2-7	TRBD1	TRBV27	TGTGCCAGCAGCCAGGGGGCAGGAGGGCAGTACTTC	CASSQGAGGQYF
NA	TRBJ2-2	NA	TRBV5-1	TGCGCCAGCAGCTTCGACACCACGAACACCGGGGAGCTGTTTTTT	CASSFDTTNTGELFF
NA	TRBJ2-1	NA	TRBV27	TGTGCCAGCTCCGCCTTAGGGCGAGGCAGTGAGCAGTTCTTC	CASSALGRGSEQFF
few	TRBJ1-2	TRBD1	TRBV19	TGTGCCAGTAGTATCAGGATTTCGGGACAGGGGGGACCTATGGGCGGCTACACCTTC	CASSIRISGQGGPMGGYTF
few	TRBJ2-7	TRBD2	TRBV4-3	TGCGCCAGCAGCCCGCGACTAGCGGGGGACTCCTACGAGCAGTACTTC	CASSPRLAGDSYEQYF
many	TRBJ1-4	TRBD1	TRBV7-8	TGTGCCAGCAGCTTAGGACAGGGGGCGAACAAACTGTTTTTT	CASSLGQGANKLFF
few	TRBJ1-4	TRBD1	TRBV2	TGTGCCAGCAGATCTGACAGGGGGCATGAAAAACTGTTTTTT	CASRSDRGHEKLFF
NA	TRBJ2-7	TRBD1	TRBV19	TGTGCCAGTAGTACCCGACAGGGCGGCCACGAGCAGTACTTC	CASSTRQGGHEQYF
many	TRBJ2-5	NA	TRBV3-1	TGTGCCAGCAGCCAAGGTTTCCAGGCATTAGAGACCCAGTACTTC	CASSQGFQALETQYF
NA	TRBJ1-1	NA	TRBV27	TGTGCCAGCAGTCCCACCTTCCGGGTCGCGAACACTGAAGCTTTCTTT	CASSPTFRVANTEAFF
many	TRBJ2-2	NA	TRBV12-3/TRBV12-4	TGTGCCAGCAGTTCCGCCCATCGGACGGACCAGAACACCGGGGAGCTGTTTTTT	CASSSAHRTDQNTGELFF
NA	TRBJ2-2	NA	TRBV27	TGTGCCAGCAGTGCGACAAGGACCGGGGAGCTGTTTTTT	CASSATRTGELFF
NA	TRBJ1-1	TRBD1	TRBV7-9	TGTGCCAGCAGCCAACACAGACAGGGGGCTAGTTCTGGCACTGAAGCTTTCTTT	CASSQHRQGASSGTEAFF
NA	TRBJ2-1	TRBD2	TRBV27	TGTGCCAGCAGTTTAGGTGCTAGCGGGAGAAGAGATGAGCAGTTCTTC	CASSLGASGRRDEQFF
many	TRBJ2-2	NA	TRBV20-1	TGCAGTGCTAGAGATCTTACGGGGTCGGGGACCGGGGAGCTGTTTTTT	CSARDLTGSGTGELFF
NA	TRBJ2-7	TRBD1	TRBV6-4	TGTGCCAGCCCAGGACAGGGCACCGAGCAGTACTTC	CASPGQGTEQYF
few	TRBJ1-5	NA	TRBV28	TGTGCCAGCACCCTTAAGGCTTCCTGGGGCAATCAGCCCCAGCATTTT	CASTLKASWGNQPQHF
few	TRBJ2-7	NA	TRBV7-9	TGTGCCAGCAGCTTAGGGGCTTCCCCTATATACGAGCAGTACTTC	CASSLGASPIYEQYF
many	TRBJ2-1	TRBD2	TRBV11-2	TGTGCCAGCAGTCCCGCCCGGCTAGCGGTTAACAATGAGCAGTTCTTC	CASSPARLAVNNEQFF
few	TRBJ2-7	TRBD1	TRBV29-1	TGCAGCGTTGAAGGTACAGGGGGCTACGAGCAGTACTTC	CSVEGTGGYEQYF
many	TRBJ1-1	NA	TRBV7-6	TGTGCCAGCAGCCCGGACAAGACGAACACTGAAGCTTTCTTT	CASSPDKTNTEAFF
many	TRBJ1-5	NA	TRBV11-2	TGTGCCAGCAGCCCGATTTTACAGGGTTTCGGGCATTTT	CASSPILQGFGHF
NA	TRBJ2-1	TRBD1	TRBV9	TGTGCCAGCAGCGCCGGGACAGGGATGCATGAGCAGTTCTTC	CASSAGTGMHEQFF
NA	TRBJ1-1	NA	TRBV27	TGTGCCAGCAGTTGGGGGGCGCAAAACACTGAAGCTTTCTTT	CASSWGAQNTEAFF
few	TRBJ2-7	TRBD2	TRBV6-2/TRBV6-3	TGTGCCAGCAGTTCGTTCGTCCGTAGGACTAGCGTGTACGAGCAGTACTTC	CASSSFVRRTSVYEQYF
many	TRBJ1-5	TRBD1	TRBV6-2/TRBV6-3	TGTGCCAGCAGCTCGCCCCCCAGTGGGAGGGGGCCCAGCAATCAGCCCCAGCATTTT	CASSSPPSGRGPSNQPQHF
many	TRBJ1-1	TRBD1	TRBV5-1	TGCGCCAGCTCGACAGGGACTACTGAAGCTTTCTTT	CASSTGTTEAFF
few	TRBJ1-5	TRBD1	TRBV28	TGTGCCAGCGTCTCAGGGGGCCTCCAGCCCCAGCATTTT	CASVSGGLQPQHF
many	TRBJ2-1	TRBD1	TRBV7-3	TGTGCCAGCAGCTCTGACGGGACAGTCTCCAATGAGCAGTTCTTC	CASSSDGTVSNEQFF
NA	TRBJ2-5	NA	TRBV29-1	TGCAGCGTTGAAGAAGGACAGATAATCCTCCAAGAGACCCAGTACTTC	CSVEEGQIILQETQYF
many	TRBJ2-5	NA	TRBV11-2	TGTGCCAGCAGCTTGACTGGGGGGGCTGCGTTGGAGACCCAGTACTTC	CASSLTGGAALETQYF
few	TRBJ2-7	NA	TRBV20-1	TGCAGTGCTAGAGATCTACGCGCATGGGACGAGCAGTACTTC	CSARDLRAWDEQYF
many	TRBJ2-5	TRBD1	TRBV20-1	TGCAGTGCTAGTTGGACAGGTCACATCCAAGAGACCCAGTACTTC	CSASWTGHIQETQYF